These 9 T cell receptor beta chains were all obtained from the same sample, sequenced in a study of blood T cells in healthy people across ages. It was with a sample-barcoded 5' primer and a J-beta primer mix that a second PCR of roughly 6 to 12 cycles was run. TCRdb re-called the 5' RACE reads through MiXCR, storing one row per CDR3 protein. The top ten hold 9.4% of the sample, which has 600,000 to 850,000 distinct CDR3 sequences, roughly 25% seen once. The same data also went into a second study, on T cells of mothers and their children.

The material sequenced was blood. These receptors all stem from a boy aged 5-17 years in good health.

The gene calls are TRBV6-5 and TRBJ1-2; D possibly corresponds to TRBD1 (6 bases). V was shortened by 3 bases and J by 2 bases, with 13 bases between the two germline ends. Germline loops: CDR1 MNHEY, CDR2 SVGAGI. The CDR3 contains 15 residues. The chain's CDR3 is CASSYAGAANYGYTF. CDR3 DNA sequence: TGTGCCAGCAGTTATGCAGGGGCAGCCAACTATGGCTACACCTTC.

There are a few counts of this clonotype. V usage is TRBV20-1 and J usage is TRBJ2-3; D possibly matches TRBD1 or TRBD2 (5 bases each). The germline V and J ends were trimmed by 4 bases and 1 base, with 21 bases remaining between them. The CDR3 covers 17 residues. Germline CDR1 and CDR2: DFQATT and SNEGSKA (reference sequence). The CDR3 bases are TGCAGTGCTACCGATCGGGGTAGGGGTCGGGGCACAGATACGCAGTATTTT. This codes for CSATDRGRGRGTDTQYF.

This clonotype has only a few counts. The J gene is TRBJ2-3, the V gene TRBV6-5, with 9 bases fitting TRBD2. The CDR3 spans 15 residues. The ends lost 6 bases at V and 5 bases at J; junction bases unmatched: 9. In germline, CDR1 is MNHEY, CDR2 SVGAGI. The CDR3 protein is CASSKTSGDGDTQYF. The CDR3 DNA reads as TGTGCCAGCAGCAAGACTAGCGGAGACGGAGATACGCAGTATTTT.

This clonotype was detected only a few times. The chain links TRBV29-1 to TRBJ2-1, with TRBD2 identical over 7 bases. The CDR3 length is 13 residues. From germline, CDR1 is SQVTM and CDR2 ANQGSEA. With 8 bases clipped from V and 0 bases from J, the junction kept 4 bases outside the gene matches. The CDR3 DNA reads TGCAGCTGGGAGGGCAGCTCCTACAATGAGCAGTTCTTC. As protein: CSWEGSSYNEQFF.

This sequence joins TRBV3-1 and TRBJ2-7; no definite D call. V lost 2 bases and J lost 2, with 7 bases in between. The length of the CDR3 is 13 residues. Germline CDR1 reads LGHDT; CDR2 reads YNNKEL (reference sequence). This CDR3 reads CASSQRSTYEQYF. The CDR3 DNA follows: TGTGCCAGCAGCCAACGCAGCACCTACGAGCAGTACTTC.

The chain combines TRBV6-2 or TRBV6-3 with TRBJ2-2; D call uncertain. Germline V gene data show CDR1 as MNHEY and CDR2 as SVGEGT. Trimming pared 3 bases from V and 1 base from J, leaving 12 bases between. The CDR3 consists of 16 residues. CDR3 nucleotides: TGTGCCAGCAGTTATCGATCCGGCCTGAACACCGGGGAGCTGTTTTTT. It is translated as CASSYRSGLNTGELFF.

This chain uses TRBV4-1 with TRBJ2-5; possibly TRBD2 for D (6 bases). The assigned J gene may be wrong: the sequence end matches TRBJ2-7 better. Germline CDR1 and CDR2: MGHRA and YSYEKL. The CDR3 totals 13 residues. As DNA, the CDR3 is TGCGCCAGCAGCCACGGACTAAGCTACGAGCAGTACTTC. Residues: CASSHGLSYEQYF.

This clonotype has only a few counts. The gene calls are TRBV27 and TRBJ2-5; D call uncertain. Germline CDR1 is MNHEY and CDR2 is SMNVEV (reference sequence). Trimming took 2 bases from V and 5 from J, leaving 15 bases between them. The CDR3 extends over 15 amino acids. This chain's CDR3 is CASSLRLPGWETQYF. The CDR3 DNA sequence: TGTGCCAGCAGTTTAAGACTCCCGGGTTGGGAGACCCAGTACTTC.

The chain uses TRBV6-6 and TRBJ1-2; 10 nucleotides line up with TRBD1. The germline V gene has CDR1 MNHNY and CDR2 SVGAGI (reference sequence). This CDR3 contains 15 residues. The ends lost 6 bases at V and 3 bases at J; junction bases unmatched: 7. CDR3 region: CASSTGDRGYYGYTF. The DNA for the CDR3 is TGTGCCAGCAGCACCGGGGACAGGGGTTACTATGGCTACACCTTC.